This TCR beta chain was sequenced in a study of OX40 agonist ivuxolimab in advanced cancers. For the study at large: Across the patients, intravenous ivuxolimab was delivered every 2 weeks at 0.01 to 10 mg/kg.

Overall study results and limits: The antigens recognized by the expanded peripheral T cells, that is their antigen specificity, were not determined.

Profiling relied on immunoSEQ multiplex PCR, and the TCRdb table lists in-frame clones only, not all of them. The sample carries 98,000 or so clones, roughly 91% recorded once. CDR3 size: 12 residues. Germline V gene lookup returns CDR1 SGHTA and CDR2 FQGNSA. Trimming pared 5 bases from V and 2 bases from J, leaving 5 bases between. As regards this clone: The antigen remains unidentified.

Specimen: CD4+ or CD8+ T cells sorted from blood, collected in a trial of the OX40 agonist ivuxolimab. This chain links TRBV7-2 with TRBJ2-3; D gene ambiguous. The sequence was obtained from an adult with an advanced solid tumor such as melanoma, head and neck, liver or kidney cancer. The CDR3 spells CASSRYTDTQYF. For the CDR3, the DNA is TGTGCCAGCAGCAGATACACAGATACGCAGTATTTT.